Shown below are 32 T cell receptor beta chains from a single sample sequenced in a study of T cell responses to AZD1222 COVID-19 vaccine. Sequencing used immunoSEQ multiplex PCR; TCRdb keeps in-frame clones, though not all of them. The sample lists 120,000 or so clones, approximately 92% occurring once. Sequencing was performed on peripheral blood, taken 28 days after the second dose of the MenACWY control vaccine. The origin of the receptors is an adult who received the MenACWY meningococcal vaccine as a control.

The rearrangement links TRBV28 to TRBJ2-3; no clear D. V was pared by 2 bases and J by 5 bases, with 8 bases between. The CDR3 is made up of 13 amino acids. From germline, CDR1 is MDHEN and CDR2 SYDVKM. The CDR3 reads CASSLGTGDTQYF. CDR3 DNA: TGTGCCAGCAGTTTAGGCACGGGAGATACGCAGTATTTT. Full variable domain (remainder filled in from reference TRBV28 and TRBJ2-3): DVKVTQSSRYLVKRTGEKVFLECVQDMDHENMFWYRQDPGLGLRLIYFSYDVKMKEKGDIPEGYSVSREKKERFSLILESASTNQTSMYLCASSLGTGDTQYFGPGTRLTVL.

The rearrangement joins TRBV7-2 to TRBJ2-2; the D gene is possibly TRBD2 (6 bases). Per germline, CDR1 SGHTA and CDR2 FQGNSA. V dropped 8 bases and J dropped 3 bases, with 16 bases sitting between them. The CDR3 has 15 amino acids. CDR3 DNA sequence: TGTGCCAGCTTACTGGGGACTCTTTACACCGGGGAGCTGTTTTTT. Amino acid sequence: CASLLGTLYTGELFF.

This chain joins TRBV10-3 and TRBJ2-1; D unclear. Trimming stripped 3 bases from V and 3 bases from J, with 9 bases between. The CDR3 extends over 14 amino acids. CDR1 and CDR2 (germline): ENHRY, SYGVKD. In DNA form, the CDR3 reads TGTGCCATCAGTGACCCCCTGATCTACAATGAGCAGTTCTTC. Amino acid sequence: CAISDPLIYNEQFF.

The genes are TRBV4-2 and TRBJ2-6; the D gene could be TRBD1 or TRBD2 (5 bases each). In germline, CDR1 is LGHNA, CDR2 YNFKEQ. V lost 2 bases, J lost 2 bases, and 13 bases lay in between. This CDR3 region has 17 residues. The CDR3 bases are TGTGCCAGCAGCCAACTAGGGGAACTAGCTGGGGCCAACGTCCTGACTTTC. This codes for CASSQLGELAGANVLTF.

V is TRBV11-2 and J is TRBJ2-5, with a tentative D call TRBD1 (5 bases). Germline CDR1 SGHAT, CDR2 FQNNGV. This CDR3 contains 14 residues. Trimming shortened V by 7 bases and J by 7 bases, and 19 bases separated the two germline ends. The CDR3 loop is CASKGRLAGGTQYF. The DNA of the CDR3 is TGTGCCAGCAAGGGGCGGTTAGCCGGTGGGACCCAGTACTTC.

The J gene is TRBJ2-3, the V gene TRBV4-1; D perhaps matches TRBD2 (5 bases). Trimming cost V 0 bases and J 0 bases, with 10 bases left between them. The CDR3 runs 16 residues. CDR1 is MGHRA, CDR2 YSYEKL, per germline. The chain's CDR3 is CASSQERATSTDTQYF. As DNA, the CDR3 is TGCGCCAGCAGCCAAGAGAGGGCTACTAGCACAGATACGCAGTATTTT.

The chain recombines TRBV20-1 with TRBJ2-7; D perhaps matches TRBD2 (5 bases). Germline V lookup: CDR1 DFQATT, CDR2 SNEGSKA (reference sequence). This CDR3 contains 12 residues. Trimming cost V 3 bases and J 2 bases, with 8 bases left between them. The CDR3 sequence is CSASHGTYEQYV. The DNA for the CDR3 is TGCAGTGCTAGTCACGGGACCTACGAGCAGTACGTC.

J is TRBJ2-5 and V is TRBV6-5; D is perhaps TRBD2 (7 bases). The CDR3 is made up of 16 amino acids. Germline-derived CDR1 and CDR2 are MNHEY and SVGAGI. V was clipped by 2 bases and J by 5 bases, with 18 bases between them. The CDR3: CASSYEFAGAKETQYF. In DNA form, the CDR3 reads TGTGCCAGCAGTTACGAGTTTGCGGGGGCCAAGGAGACCCAGTACTTC.

The CDR3 DNA follows: TGTGCCAGCAGTTACTCGAGCGGGGACTATGGCTACACCTTC. This encodes CASSYSSGDYGYTF. The rearrangement links TRBV6-6 to TRBJ1-2; no clear D gene. This CDR3 region has 14 residues. CDR1 MNHNY and CDR2 SVGAGI come from the germline V gene (reference sequence). Trimming pared 0 bases from V and 3 bases from J, leaving 8 bases between.

V usage is TRBV28 and J usage is TRBJ1-1, with 8 bases matching TRBD1. The V gene's germline CDR1 is MDHEN and CDR2 SYDVKM. J lost 1 base, V lost 6 bases, and 10 bases had no gene match. This CDR3 comprises 16 residues. CDR3 sequence reads: CASSQPGTGSNTEAFF. DNA for the CDR3: TGTGCCAGCAGCCAGCCCGGGACAGGCTCGAACACTGAAGCTTTCTTT.

The rearrangement links TRBV15 to TRBJ1-1; D possibly corresponds to TRBD1 (5 bases). CDR1 and CDR2 (germline): LNHNV, YYDKDF (reference sequence). The CDR3 runs 15 residues. The V end lost 4 bases, the J end lost 4 bases, and 16 bases lay between the germline ends. The CDR3 reads CATSIFRGASTEAFF. CDR3 sequence (DNA): TGTGCCACCAGCATCTTTCGCGGGGCTAGCACTGAAGCTTTCTTT. Combining the CDR3 with reference TRBV15 and TRBJ1-1 gives the whole variable domain DAMVIQNPRYQVTQFGKPVTLSCSQTLNHNVMYWYQQKSSQAPKLLFHYYDKDFNNEADTPDNFQSRRPNTSFCFLDIRSPGLGDTAMYLCATSIFRGASTEAFFGQGTRLTVV.

This clone was detected only a few times. The V gene is TRBV12-3 or TRBV12-4, the J gene TRBJ1-3; D is unclear. The CDR3 runs 12 residues. Trimming removed 3 bases from V and 4 bases from J, with 4 bases in between. The CDR3 DNA follows: TGTGCCAGCAGTTTTGGAGGAAACACCATATATTTT. Translated, it gives CASSFGGNTIYF.

This clone was detected once. The genes are TRBV12-3 or TRBV12-4 and TRBJ2-7, with 7 bases lining up with TRBD1. The CDR3 is made up of 13 amino acids. V lost 5 bases and J lost 2; bases outside the gene matches: 3. The CDR3 is CASSPQGAYEQYF. Written as DNA, the CDR3 is TGTGCCAGCAGTCCCCAGGGGGCCTACGAGCAGTACTTC.

The chain couples TRBV7-2 to TRBJ1-6, with D maybe TRBD1 (5 bases). V was clipped by 3 bases and J by 0 bases, with 15 bases between them. Germline CDR1 reads SGHTA; CDR2 reads FQGNSA. The CDR3 is 18 amino acids. The CDR3 loop reads CASSFDSISSSYNSPLHF. CDR3 coding DNA: TGTGCCAGCAGCTTCGACAGCATTTCGAGCTCCTATAATTCACCCCTCCACTTT.

The rearrangement joins TRBV4-2 to TRBJ2-7; perhaps TRBD2 as D (5 bases). V was shortened by 4 bases and J by 1 base, with 8 bases between the two germline ends. This CDR3 is 13 amino acids long. Germline V gene data show CDR1 as LGHNA and CDR2 as YNFKEQ. The CDR3 DNA reads TGTGCCAGCAGCCCCGCGGGTTCCTACGAGCAGTACTTC. It is translated as CASSPAGSYEQYF.

The CDR3 DNA is TGCGCCAGCAGCTTGGACCGGATAACAGATACGCAGTATTTT. It codes for CASSLDRITDTQYF. The V gene is TRBV5-1, the J gene TRBJ2-3; no definite D call. CDR3 length: 14 residues. The V gene lost 0 bases and the J gene lost 3 bases, with 8 bases spanning the gap. Germline CDR1 is SGHRS and CDR2 is YFSETQ.

The chain carries TRBV24-1 and TRBJ2-7, with D maybe TRBD2 (6 bases). This CDR3 contains 12 residues. Trimming shortened V by 4 bases and J by 4 bases, and 7 bases separated the two germline ends. CDR1 is KGHDR, CDR2 SFDVKD, per germline. This CDR3 is CATSEGLYEQYF. The CDR3 region has the DNA TGTGCCACCAGTGAGGGACTTTACGAGCAGTACTTC.

V and J are TRBV3-1 (or the pseudogene TRBV3-2) and TRBJ1-2; D is ambiguous. V dropped 2 bases and J dropped 1 base, with 5 bases sitting between them. The CDR3 loop spans 13 amino acids. Per the germline V gene, CDR1 is LGHDT and CDR2 is YNNKEL (reference sequence). CDR3 nucleotides: TGTGCCAGCAGCCAAAAGAGTAACTATGGCTACACCTTC. Its protein is CASSQKSNYGYTF.

This chain uses TRBV6-5 with TRBJ1-6, with D possibly matching TRBD1 (5 bases). Germline CDR1 and CDR2: MNHEY and SVGAGI. The V end was cut by 7 bases, the J end by 7 bases, with 11 bases between. CDR3 length: 13 amino acids. This CDR3 reads CASTTNRNSPLHF. In nucleotides, the CDR3 is TGTGCCAGCACCACAAACAGGAATTCACCCCTCCACTTT.

The rearrangement joins TRBV7-9 to TRBJ1-4; no definite D call. CDR1 and CDR2 from the germline V gene are SEHNR and FQNEAQ (reference sequence). CDR3 size: 15 residues. V lost 7 bases to trimming and J lost 7 bases, with 19 bases between them. The CDR3 nucleotides read TGTGCCAGCACCCAATCCGGGGTTATGGGTGAAAAACTGTTTTTT. The encoded protein is CASTQSGVMGEKLFF.

This clone appeared a single time. The J gene is TRBJ1-5, the V gene TRBV27, with TRBD1 matching 9 bases. This CDR3 spans 14 amino acids. Trimming cost V 5 bases and J 5 bases; bases outside gene matches: 4. Germline V gene sequence: CDR1 MNHEY, CDR2 SMNVEV (reference sequence). The CDR3 DNA sequence: TGTGCCAGCAGTCGGGACAGGGCGCATCAGCCCCAGCATTTT. This gives the protein CASSRDRAHQPQHF.

There are a few counts of this clone. The CDR3 sequence is CASSQALVAARHF. The CDR3 nucleotides read TGCGCCAGCAGCCAAGCATTGGTCGCGGCGCGCCACTTT. The V and J genes are TRBV4-1 and TRBJ1-6; D remains ambiguous. The V gene lost 1 base and the J gene lost 18 bases, with 16 bases spanning the gap. Germline assignment: CDR1 MGHRA and CDR2 YSYEKL. The CDR3 spans 13 residues.

The V call is TRBV6-5, the J call TRBJ1-3; tentatively, D is TRBD1 (6 bases). V was pared by 5 bases and J by 0 bases, with 11 bases between. Germline V gene sequence: CDR1 MNHEY, CDR2 SVGAGI. This CDR3 is 15 amino acids long. The CDR3 loop reads CASSLDRFSGNTIYF. CDR3 DNA sequence: TGTGCCAGCAGTCTAGACAGGTTCTCTGGAAACACCATATATTTT.

The chain recombines TRBV6-5 with TRBJ1-1, with D tentatively TRBD1 (5 bases). The CDR3 is made up of 15 amino acids. V lost 8 bases and J 1 base, leaving 17 bases between the germline ends. Per germline, CDR1 MNHEY and CDR2 SVGAGI. CDR3 loop: CASRRDRGGNTEAFF. CDR3 coding DNA: TGTGCCAGCCGGAGGGATAGGGGAGGGAACACTGAAGCTTTCTTT.

The V call is TRBV6-4, the J call TRBJ2-2; D may correspond to TRBD1 or TRBD2 (5 bases each). The germline V and J ends were trimmed by 4 bases and 6 bases, with 18 bases remaining between them. Germline V CDR1 and CDR2: MRHNA, SNTAGT. The CDR3 has 16 amino acids. The DNA of the CDR3 is TGTGCCAGCAGTGCGGTCGGGGCCCAGGCGCCCGGGGAGCTGTTTTTT. It translates to CASSAVGAQAPGELFF.

V usage is TRBV24-1 and J usage is TRBJ2-3; 7 positions agree with TRBD2. The CDR3 is 15 amino acids. The germline V gene has CDR1 KGHDR and CDR2 SFDVKD. V lost 2 bases and J lost 4; bases outside the gene matches: 5. Here the CDR3 reads CATSDSTSASDTQYF. CDR3 bases: TGTGCCACCAGTGATTCTACTAGCGCATCAGATACGCAGTATTTT.

The chain recombines TRBV28 with TRBJ1-2; D gene unclear. Germline assignment: CDR1 MDHEN and CDR2 SYDVKM. The germline V and J ends were trimmed by 5 bases and 0 bases, with 7 bases remaining between them. The CDR3 contains 13 residues. The CDR3 reads CASSGNANYGYTF. CDR3 DNA: TGTGCCAGCAGTGGGAACGCTAACTATGGCTACACCTTC.

The rearrangement joins TRBV28 to TRBJ2-5; D is uncertain. There are 12 residues in the CDR3. Germline CDR1 MDHEN, CDR2 SYDVKM. Trimming stripped 7 bases from V and 5 bases from J, with 11 bases between. The CDR3 here is CASTSPQETQYF. The CDR3 region has the DNA TGTGCCAGCACTTCTCCCCAGGAGACCCAGTACTTC.

The V and J genes are TRBV25-1 and TRBJ1-2; 7 bases agree with TRBD1. The CDR3 spans 15 residues. The V and J ends lost 6 bases and 5 bases, in that order; junction bases with no gene match: 12. Germline V gives CDR1 MGHDK, CDR2 SYGVNS. CDR3 DNA sequence: TGTGCCAGCAGCCATCCCCAGGGGGTCCATTATGGCTACACCTTC. Translated, it gives CASSHPQGVHYGYTF.

This chain links TRBV5-1 with TRBJ1-6, with 7 bases lining up with TRBD1. The CDR3 is 15 residues long. V lost 1 base and J lost 10; bases outside the gene matches: 8. Germline CDR1 is SGHRS and CDR2 is YFSETQ. The CDR3 region is CASSLRQGVSSPLHF. In DNA form, the CDR3 reads TGCGCCAGCAGCTTGAGGCAGGGGGTTTCCTCACCCCTCCACTTT.

The chain combines TRBV5-1 with TRBJ1-2, with D uncertain. CDR3 length: 14 residues. CDR1 is SGHRS, CDR2 YFSETQ, per germline. Trimming stripped 0 bases from V and 7 bases from J, with 13 bases between. The chain's CDR3 is CASSLEAGLGGYTF. Here the CDR3 DNA reads TGCGCCAGCAGCTTGGAAGCGGGGTTGGGTGGCTACACCTTC. Filled out from reference TRBV5-1 and TRBJ1-2, the complete variable domain reads KAGVTQTPRYLIKTRGQQVTLSCSPISGHRSVSWYQQTPGQGLQFLFEYFSETQRNKGNFPGRFSGRQFSNSRSEMNVSTLELGDSALYLCASSLEAGLGGYTFGSGTRLTVV.

V gene TRBV2 combines with J gene TRBJ2-7; tentative D call: TRBD1 (6 bases). The CDR3 is 13 residues long. V lost 5 bases and J lost 3, with 11 bases in between. Germline V lookup: CDR1 SNHLY, CDR2 FYNNEI. This CDR3 is CASSSQGLYEQYF. The DNA for the CDR3 is TGTGCCAGCAGTAGTCAGGGGCTCTACGAGCAGTACTTC.